These T cell receptor beta chains were read from a single sample in a study of OX40 agonist ivuxolimab in advanced cancers. TCRdb's copy holds only in-frame clones and misses some; the assay was immunoSEQ multiplex PCR. The data hold more than 15,000 clones, with approximately 86% observed a single time. The material was CD4+ or CD8+ T cells sorted from blood, obtained in a trial of the OX40 agonist ivuxolimab. The receptors shown here come from an adult with an advanced solid tumor such as melanoma, head and neck, liver or kidney cancer. Both conserved end residues are part of each CDR3. A clone size is listed for some rows: how often the clone was seen (once, few, many), or a class if it is expanded.

size	V	CDR3
NA	TRBV2	CASSWTGRDQPQHF
NA	TRBV5-1	CASSLQGDNQPQHF
NA	TRBV18	CASSPRRGDGTEAFF
NA	TRBV19	CASRKRDRHVAGYTF
NA	TRBV5-1	CASSLSGGSQYF
NA	TRBV5-1	CASSAGDRVIDEQFF
NA	TRBV19	CASSARQGGVNQPQHF
NA	TRBV7-2	CASSLAEYYGYTF
NA	TRBV19	CASSRGPRRDRVTDTQYF
NA	TRBV7-6	CASSLGPVARAGGKYNEQFF
NA	TRBV19	CASSMGYNTGELFF
NA	TRBV30	CAWSKAGGLCNTGELFF
NA	TRBV18	CASSPPGQGGEKLFF
NA	TRBV11-3	CASSLQGNEQFF
few	TRBV6-1	CASSEVKGTEAFF
NA	TRBV6-1	CASSERRRGWGYTF
NA	TRBV6-5	CASSYVHGYTF
NA	TRBV2	CASHRDTSEKLFF
NA	TRBV2	CASSAGAASNQPQHF
NA	TRBV11-2	CASSLGRQGHTEAFF
NA	TRBV11-2	CASSRTSGGAIETQYF
NA	TRBV5-1	CASSLLPTNEKLFF
NA	TRBV11-1	CASSLAGLGYGYTF
NA	TRBV27	CASSLRSARRPQHF
NA	TRBV6-5	CASSRSGAAVYEQYF